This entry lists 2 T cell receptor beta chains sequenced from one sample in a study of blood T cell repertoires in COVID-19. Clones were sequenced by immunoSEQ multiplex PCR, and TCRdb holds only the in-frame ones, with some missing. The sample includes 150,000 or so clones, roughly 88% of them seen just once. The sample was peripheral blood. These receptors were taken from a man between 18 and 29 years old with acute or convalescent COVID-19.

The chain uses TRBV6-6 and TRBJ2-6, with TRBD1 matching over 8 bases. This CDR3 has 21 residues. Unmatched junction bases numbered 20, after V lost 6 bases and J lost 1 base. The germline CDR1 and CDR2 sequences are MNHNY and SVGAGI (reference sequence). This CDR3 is CASSRTRPLDRVNSGANVLTF. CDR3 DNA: TGTGCCAGCAGCCGAACAAGGCCGTTGGACAGGGTAAATTCTGGGGCCAACGTCCTGACTTTC.

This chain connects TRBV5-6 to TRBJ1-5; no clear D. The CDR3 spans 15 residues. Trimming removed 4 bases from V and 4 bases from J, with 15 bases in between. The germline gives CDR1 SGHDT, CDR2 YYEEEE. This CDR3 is CASSPWGGMNQPQHF. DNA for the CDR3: TGTGCCAGCAGCCCTTGGGGAGGGATGAATCAGCCCCAGCATTTT.